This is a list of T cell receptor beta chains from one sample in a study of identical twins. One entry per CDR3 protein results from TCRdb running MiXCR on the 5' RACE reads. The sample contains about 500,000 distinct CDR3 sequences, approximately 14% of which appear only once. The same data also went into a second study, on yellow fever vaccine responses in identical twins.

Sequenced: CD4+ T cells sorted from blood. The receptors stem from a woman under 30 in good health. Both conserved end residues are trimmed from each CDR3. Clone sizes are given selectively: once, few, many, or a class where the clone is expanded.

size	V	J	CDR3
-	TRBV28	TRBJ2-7	ATGGGGGGDEQY
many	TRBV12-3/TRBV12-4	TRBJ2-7	ASSFADRSYEQY
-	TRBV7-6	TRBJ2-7	ASSPRGSGIRIVPYEQY
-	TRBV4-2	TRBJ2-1	ASSPAPPRAASYNEQF
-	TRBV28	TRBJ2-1	ASIALAGADNEQF
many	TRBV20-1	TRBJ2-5	SVSPTETQY
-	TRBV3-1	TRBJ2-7	ASSQTSGGAFYEQY
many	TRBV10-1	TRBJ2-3	ASSESRQVYDTQY
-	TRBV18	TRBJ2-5	ASSPKRENQETQY
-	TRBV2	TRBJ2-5	ASSGRAVWETQY
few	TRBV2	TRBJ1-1	ASSEALSNTEAF
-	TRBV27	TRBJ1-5	ASSMRAGNQPQH
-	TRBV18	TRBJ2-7	ASSPGLGTGRTYEQY
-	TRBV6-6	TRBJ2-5	ASTGGPGGTQY
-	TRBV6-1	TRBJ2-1	ASSNTPGLVSNEQF